The 10 T cell receptor beta chains below were found in one sample sequenced in a study of regulatory T cells in long-lasting Graves disease. Time point here: newly diagnosed GD, antithyroid drugs for less than 3 months. After RNA was extracted from PBMCs, the TCR library was made from it. Libraries of TCR beta came from iRepertoire HTBI primers plus Arm-PCR of CDR3 regions. One entry per CDR3 protein, called by TCRdb with MiXCR from the multiplex PCR reads. The table includes 440,000 or so distinct CDR3 sequences, roughly 17% detected once. These same records also appear under a second study, on T cells in Graves' hyperthyroidism and ophthalmopathy.

This specimen was peripheral blood mononuclear cells (PBMCs), taken at new diagnosis, from a patient treated with antithyroid drugs. These receptors were taken from a woman under 40 with Graves disease.

The chain joins TRBV5-1 to TRBJ1-4; D not certain. This CDR3 region has 15 residues. Trimming removed 0 bases at V and 0 bases at J, with 6 bases between. Germline assignment: CDR1 SGHRS and CDR2 YFSETQ. In nucleotides, the CDR3 is TGCGCCAGCAGCTTGGAAGGGACAACTAATGAAAAACTGTTTTTT. The encoded protein is CASSLEGTTNEKLFF. Based on the CDR3 plus reference TRBV5-1 and TRBJ1-4, the full variable domain is KAGVTQTPRYLIKTRGQQVTLSCSPISGHRSVSWYQQTPGQGLQFLFEYFSETQRNKGNFPGRFSGRQFSNSRSEMNVSTLELGDSALYLCASSLEGTTNEKLFFGSGTQLSVL.

The V gene is TRBV20-1, the J gene TRBJ2-7; D possibly corresponds to TRBD2 (6 bases). There are 14 residues in the CDR3. Trimming left V 3 bases short and J 4 bases short, with 16 bases between. Germline values: CDR1 DFQATT, CDR2 SNEGSKA (reference sequence). Here the CDR3 reads CSASGGSGEYEQYF. The CDR3 nucleotides read TGCAGTGCTAGTGGGGGGTCGGGAGAGTACGAGCAGTACTTC.

The chain employs TRBV20-1 and TRBJ2-7, with 7 bases identical to TRBD2. CDR3 size: 13 residues. Germline trimming cut 3 bases from V and 7 bases from J; bases unmatched to any gene: 9. Germline CDR1 is DFQATT and CDR2 is SNEGSKA (reference sequence). Written as DNA, the CDR3 is TGCAGTGCTAGCTGGCGGGGGAGGGAAGAGCAGTACTTC. Translation gives CSASWRGREEQYF.

As for this clonotype: One end of the junction fails to match germline, which may point to a read error. The chain has TRBV7-2 and TRBJ2-7; D possibly corresponds to TRBD1 (5 bases). The CDR3 totals 15 residues. Germline CDR1 reads SGHTA; CDR2 reads FQGNSA. The DNA of the CDR3 is TGTGCCAGCAGCCCCGACAGTGAGCCCCACTACGGGCAGTACTTC. This translates into CASSPDSEPHYGQYF.

Points on this clonotype: A read error may explain this, as a much larger clone is one base away. The chain couples TRBV7-9 to TRBJ1-2; tentative D call: TRBD1 (5 bases). Looked up from germline, CDR1 is SEHNR and CDR2 is FQNEAQ (reference sequence). The CDR3 consists of 17 residues. CDR3 nucleotides: TGTGCCAGCAGCGGGCCTAACGGCTCAATCAGGGCCTATGGCTCCACCTTC. This encodes CASSGPNGSIRAYGSTF. Together with reference TRBV7-9 and TRBJ1-2, the CDR3 gives the full variable domain: DTGVSQNPRHKITKRGQNVTFRCDPISEHNRLYWYRQTLGQGPEFLTYFQNEAQLEKSRLLSDRFSAERPKGSFSTLEIQRTEQGDSAMYLCASSGPNGSIRAYGSTFGSGTRLTVV.

This clonotype was found once. A far larger clone is just one base off, so this is likely a read error. This chain links TRBV27 with TRBJ2-7; 8 positions match TRBD2. This CDR3 contains 19 residues. V was clipped by 2 bases and J by 7 bases; unmatched bases: 22. CDR1 and CDR2 (germline): MNHEY, SMNVEV (reference sequence). Here the CDR3 reads CASSLPGGPRRGTYNEQYF. CDR3 in DNA: TGTGCCAGCAGTTTACCGGGAGGGCCGCGTAGAGGTACCTACAATGAGCAGTACTTC.

The sample holds many counts of this clonotype. The chain combines TRBV20-1 with TRBJ2-4; TRBD2 matches 8 bases. CDR1 is DFQATT, CDR2 SNEGSKA, per germline (reference sequence). The CDR3 contains 13 residues. Trimming took 3 bases from V and 6 from J; bases not matched to a gene: 4. This CDR3 reads CSARRAGANIQYF. For the CDR3, the DNA is TGCAGTGCTAGGCGAGCGGGAGCAAACATTCAGTACTTC.

This clonotype came up a few times. The rearrangement joins TRBV20-1 to TRBJ2-1, with 8 bases aligning to TRBD2. Germline V gene data show CDR1 as DFQATT and CDR2 as SNEGSKA (reference sequence). The length of the CDR3 is 16 residues. V lost 6 bases and J lost 4; bases outside the gene matches: 14. The CDR3 DNA follows: TGCAGTGCCCCCCCTCCCTTAGCGGGATATTACAATGAGCAGTTCTTC. This gives the protein CSAPPPLAGYYNEQFF.

Many counts were recorded for this clonotype. This chain joins TRBV6-5 and TRBJ2-5; perhaps TRBD1 as D (6 bases). Germline V gives CDR1 MNHEY, CDR2 SVGAGI. The CDR3 extends over 16 amino acids. V was clipped by 0 bases and J by 5 bases, with 16 bases between them. The CDR3 bases are TGTGCCAGCAGTTACTCGAGGGGGAAAGGAGCGGAGACCCAGTACTTC. As protein: CASSYSRGKGAETQYF.

This clonotype came up many times. The rearrangement joins TRBV30 to TRBJ2-4, with 16 bases that match TRBD2. The CDR3 consists of 15 residues. Germline V gene lookup returns CDR1 GTSNPN and CDR2 SVGIG (reference sequence). J gave up 8 bases and V 7 bases, and 8 bases lay outside the gene matches. The CDR3 bases are TGTGCCTTAACCGGGACTAGCGGGAGGGGGGACATTCAGTACTTC. This translates into CALTGTSGRGDIQYF.